This T cell receptor (beta chain) was profiled in a study of identical twins. Broader study findings: Abundant cord blood beta clonotypes carried fewer insertions; memory repertoires showed none.

This CDR3 contains 17 residues. Trimming at V came to 10 bases and at J to 1 base, leaving 11 bases not matched to a gene. As concerns this clonotype: Its antigen remains unidentified.

TCRdb reanalysed the 5' RACE reads using MiXCR and keeps one entry per CDR3 protein. The repertoire has hundreds of thousands of distinct CDR3 sequences, roughly an eighth of them found once; the top ten carry around 1.6%. The sample was also reused in another study, on yellow fever vaccine responses in identical twins.

The chain is built from TRBV12-3 or TRBV12-4 and TRBJ2-3; 13 nucleotides line up with TRBD2. The receptor was derived from a woman aged 18-35 years in good health. Sequencing was performed on PBMCs. The CDR3 here is CAITGLAGNVGTDTQYF. The CDR3 region has the DNA TGTGCCATCACGGGACTAGCGGGGAACGTTGGCACAGATACGCAGTATTTT.